This entry lists 9 T cell receptor beta chains sequenced from one sample in a study of blood T cells in healthy people across ages (dated by TCRdb to about 2015). Library prep was done by 5' RACE. Sequencing used an Illumina HiSeq 2500. A second PCR of about 6 to 12 cycles was run with a J-beta primer mix and a sample-barcoded 5' primer. TCRdb reprocessing: public reads trimmed at Q25 with fastp, clones called with MiXCR, in-frame beta chains kept. Identical CDR3 protein sequences are pooled into one entry, listed with their most common genes and DNA. The sample table contains under 1,100,000 distinct CDR3 sequences; only one count was recorded for approximately 25% of them. Around 0.75% of the sample rests with the top ten. The sample was also linked to a second study, of T cells of mothers and their children.

Sequenced input: blood. These receptors were obtained from a girl between 2 and 10 years old in good health.

The chain employs TRBV7-2 and TRBJ2-5; the D is unclear. The germline V gene has CDR1 SGHTA and CDR2 FQGNSA. V gave up 5 bases and J gave up 4 bases, with 14 bases separating them. The CDR3 runs 14 residues. DNA of the CDR3: TGTGCCAGCAGCCTAAACCCCTCTGGAGAGACCCAGTACTTC. Its protein product is CASSLNPSGETQYF. The full variable domain, with the rest looked up from reference TRBV7-2 and TRBJ2-5, is GAGVSQSPSNKVTEKGKDVELRCDPISGHTALYWYRQSLGQGLEFLIYFQGNSAPDKSGLPSDRFSAERTGGSVSTLTIQRTQQEDSAVYLCASSLNPSGETQYFGPGTRLLVL.

The chain links TRBV6-2 or TRBV6-3 to TRBJ2-5; a weak D match, TRBD2 (5 bases). CDR1 and CDR2 (germline): MNHEY, SVGEGT. The CDR3 loop spans 19 amino acids. V lost 0 bases, J lost 2 bases, and 22 bases lay in between. The CDR3 DNA is TGTGCCAGCAGTTACTCACCCTATTCAAGCGGTCCAGATCAAGAGACCCAGTACTTC. Residues: CASSYSPYSSGPDQETQYF.

The CDR3 DNA reads as TGCAGCGCCCCGGGACAGGGGGCGGAGGATGAGCAGTTCTTC. Translated, it gives CSAPGQGAEDEQFF. The rearrangement links TRBV20-1 to TRBJ2-1, with TRBD1 matching 12 bases. The CDR3 covers 14 residues. Germline CDR1 and CDR2: DFQATT and SNEGSKA (reference sequence).

This clonotype turned up a few times. An end of the junction does not agree with germline; a read error may underlie this. The chain is built from TRBV7-3 and TRBJ2-1; 7 bases are shared with TRBD2. From germline, CDR1 is SGHTA and CDR2 FQGTGA. The CDR3 covers 17 residues. This CDR3 is CAGSSQSWAGESNEQFF. The CDR3 DNA reads as TGTGCCGGCAGCTCCCAGTCTTGGGCGGGAGAGTCAAATGAGCAGTTCTTC.

This clonotype was seen a handful of times. J is TRBJ2-2 and V is TRBV7-2; no firm D call. This CDR3 has 16 residues. V lost 3 bases to trimming and J lost 5 bases, with 16 bases between them. The germline V gene encodes CDR1 SGHTA and CDR2 FQGNSA. The CDR3 protein is CASSFQYVLGTGELFF. The CDR3 bases are TGTGCCAGCAGCTTCCAATACGTACTGGGGACCGGGGAGCTGTTTTTT.

This clonotype was observed a few times. This chain joins TRBV7-9 and TRBJ2-7; 7 bases line up with TRBD2. V shed 2 bases and J 5 bases; nucleotides not matched to a gene: 9. The V gene's germline CDR1 is SEHNR and CDR2 FQNEAQ (reference sequence). This CDR3 is 15 amino acids long. This CDR3 reads CASSLSREGLHEQYF. The CDR3 nucleotides are TGTGCCAGCAGCTTATCGAGGGAGGGGCTCCACGAGCAGTACTTC. Combining the CDR3 with reference TRBV7-9 and TRBJ2-7 gives the whole variable domain DTGVSQNPRHKITKRGQNVTFRCDPISEHNRLYWYRQTLGQGPEFLTYFQNEAQLEKSRLLSDRFSAERPKGSFSTLEIQRTEQGDSAMYLCASSLSREGLHEQYFGPGTRLTVT.

The chain uses TRBV4-2 and TRBJ1-2; D is ambiguous. The CDR3 is 14 amino acids. Germline-derived CDR1 and CDR2 are LGHNA and YNFKEQ. V was pared by 1 base and J by 0 bases, with 6 bases between. CDR3 coding DNA: TGTGCCAGCAGCCAAGGGGGTACTAACTATGGCTACACCTTC. As protein: CASSQGGTNYGYTF.

Many counts were recorded for this clonotype. V and J are TRBV12-3 or TRBV12-4 and TRBJ2-1; D not resolved. Trimming removed 6 bases from V and 7 bases from J, with 7 bases in between. The CDR3 has 11 amino acids. CDR3: CASSFLNEQFF. The CDR3 region has the DNA TGTGCCAGCAGCTTCTTGAATGAGCAGTTCTTC.

This clonotype was picked up a small number of times. This chain joins TRBV9 and TRBJ2-1; TRBD2 matches at 7 bases. V gave up 6 bases and J gave up 7 bases; unmatched junction bases: 10. The CDR3 contains 14 residues. Germline V gene data show CDR1 as SGDLS and CDR2 as YYNGEE. This CDR3 reads CASTIGLAENEQFF. In nucleotides, the CDR3 is TGTGCCAGCACTATAGGGCTAGCGGAAAATGAGCAGTTCTTC.